The next 27 T cell receptor beta chains were all read from a single sample in a study of human T cells and chemical hapten exposure. TCRdb reprocessed the RACE reads via MiXCR and lists one record per CDR3 protein. The sample yields some 400,000 distinct CDR3 sequences, around 5% seen once. Time point reported: patch test 1, 2 weeks after DPC sensitization. Treatment noted: therapeutic diphenylcyclopropenone sensitization with weekly scalp DPC. Sequences were derived from whole blood, sampled in connection with sensitization to the hapten diphenylcyclopropenone (DPC). The receptors derive from a woman between 50 and 59 years old with alopecia areata. Some clones in this sample may be carry-over from other donors' samples.

This clonotype was seen ten or more times. The chain is built from TRBV7-2 and TRBJ1-1; a weak D match, TRBD1 (5 bases). The ends were cut back, 3 bases at V and 8 bases at J, with 13 bases in the middle. The CDR3 consists of 13 residues. Germline V gene sequence: CDR1 SGHTA, CDR2 FQGNSA. Here the CDR3 DNA reads TGTGCCAGCAGCTTTGTTTTAAACAGGGAAGCTTTCTTT. This translates into CASSFVLNREAFF. The variable domain in full, with the rest retrieved from reference TRBV7-2 and TRBJ1-1, is GAGVSQSPSNKVTEKGKDVELRCDPISGHTALYWYRQSLGQGLEFLIYFQGNSAPDKSGLPSDRFSAERTGGSVSTLTIQRTQQEDSAVYLCASSFVLNREAFFGQGTRLTVV.

There are many counts of this clonotype. The CDR3 loop reads CSVGGGGEQYF. CDR3 DNA: TGCAGCGTGGGTGGAGGAGGGGAGCAGTACTTC. The gene calls are TRBV29-1 and TRBJ2-7, with a possible D match to TRBD2 (6 bases). CDR1 and CDR2 (germline): SQVTM, ANQGSEA. The CDR3 length is 11 residues. With 6 bases removed from V and 7 bases from J, the gap between germline ends came to 13 bases.

This clonotype showed up just a few times. The chain has TRBV9 and TRBJ2-1; TRBD2 matches at 7 bases. V dropped 2 bases and J dropped 4; count of bases not matched to a gene: 6. CDR1 is SGDLS, CDR2 YYNGEE, per germline. This CDR3 is 15 amino acids long. The CDR3 nucleotides are TGTGCCAGCAGCGTGGAAGGGACTACTTACAATGAGCAGTTCTTC. Translating it yields CASSVEGTTYNEQFF. Full variable domain (missing parts from reference TRBV9 and TRBJ2-1): DSGVTQTPKHLITATGQRVTLRCSPRSGDLSVYWYQQSLDQGLQFLIQYYNGEERAKGNILERFSAQQFPDLHSELNLSSLELGDSALYFCASSVEGTTYNEQFFGPGTRLTVL.

Here the CDR3 reads CASSSSRQGVSNQPQHF. Here the CDR3 DNA reads TGTGCCAGCAGCTCGAGCCGACAGGGGGTTAGCAATCAGCCCCAGCATTTT. This chain links TRBV7-9 with TRBJ1-5; 9 positions match TRBD1. This CDR3 spans 17 amino acids. The germline V gene has CDR1 SEHNR and CDR2 FQNEAQ (reference sequence). V was clipped by 4 bases and J by 0 bases; unmatched bases: 7.

This clonotype was seen many times. This chain joins TRBV9 and TRBJ2-5; D remains unclear. The CDR3 has 14 residues. Germline-derived CDR1 and CDR2 are SGDLS and YYNGEE. V was clipped by 0 bases and J by 5 bases, with 11 bases between them. The CDR3 DNA sequence: TGTGCCAGCAGCGTAGGTACAGTCCGGGAGACCCAGTACTTC. This encodes CASSVGTVRETQYF.

This clonotype has at least ten counts. This chain joins TRBV11-2 and TRBJ2-3, with 7 bases lining up with TRBD2. After removal of 5 bases from V and 5 bases from J, the junction contained 22 bases not matched to a gene. CDR1 is SGHAT and CDR2 is FQNNGV in the germline V gene. The CDR3 covers 19 residues. The CDR3 protein is CASSIIPLGGGRMEDTQYF. The CDR3 DNA follows: TGTGCCAGCAGCATAATCCCGCTAGGCGGCGGGAGAATGGAAGATACGCAGTATTTT.

This clonotype was counted between two and nine times. The rearrangement links TRBV7-8 to TRBJ1-3; D might be TRBD1 (6 bases). There are 14 residues in the CDR3. Trimming cost V 5 bases and J 2 bases, with 10 bases left between them. Per the germline V gene, CDR1 is SGHVS and CDR2 is FQNEAQ. The CDR3 nucleotides read TGTGCCAGCAGCAAACAGGGACCTGGAAACACCATATATTTT. This translates into CASSKQGPGNTIYF. Combining the CDR3 with reference TRBV7-8 and TRBJ1-3 gives the whole variable domain GAGVSQSPRYKVAKRGQDVALRCDPISGHVSLFWYQQALGQGPEFLTYFQNEAQLDKSGLPSDRFFAERPEGSVSTLKIQRTQQEDSAVYLCASSKQGPGNTIYFGEGSWLTVV.

The V and J genes are TRBV5-4 and TRBJ2-3; the match to TRBD1 covers 7 bases. The germline V gene has CDR1 SGHNT and CDR2 YYREEE (reference sequence). J gave up 2 bases and V 9 bases, and 6 bases lay outside the gene matches. The CDR3 sequence is 13 residues long. CDR3 in amino acids: CAMTGFPTDTQYF. In nucleotides, the CDR3 is TGTGCCATGACAGGGTTCCCCACAGATACGCAGTATTTT.

This clonotype came up a few times. The V and J genes are TRBV6-5 and TRBJ2-5; D is undetermined. The ends were cut back, 2 bases at V and 5 bases at J, with 12 bases in the middle. CDR1 is MNHEY and CDR2 is SVGAGI in the germline V gene. The CDR3 totals 14 residues. The CDR3 nucleotides are TGTGCCAGCAGTTACGTTCCCTTCAGGGAGACCCAGTACTTC. Protein: CASSYVPFRETQYF.

This clonotype was picked up a small number of times. J is TRBJ2-5 and V is TRBV18; no clear D gene. Between the trimmed V and J ends, which lost 2 bases and 1 base, there was a span of 8 bases. Germline-derived CDR1 and CDR2 are KGHSH and LQKENI. The CDR3 is 14 amino acids. The CDR3 here is CASSPGQIQETQYF. Here the CDR3 DNA reads TGTGCCAGCTCACCAGGGCAGATCCAAGAGACCCAGTACTTC.

This clonotype appeared many times. This chain joins TRBV6-5 and TRBJ1-3; TRBD1 might be the D (5 bases). V was trimmed by 2 bases and J by 0 bases, leaving 8 bases between them. Germline V gives CDR1 MNHEY, CDR2 SVGAGI. The length of the CDR3 is 15 residues. The CDR3 is CASSYDGGSGNTIYF. The DNA for the CDR3 is TGTGCCAGCAGTTACGATGGGGGCTCTGGAAACACCATATATTTT.

To note about this clonotype: A much bigger clone sits one base away, suggesting this may be a read error. V and J are TRBV19 and TRBJ2-5; 13 bases are a match to TRBD2. The CDR3 is 20 amino acids. CDR1 LNHDA and CDR2 SQIVND come from the germline V gene (reference sequence). The CDR3 region has the DNA TGTGCCAGTAGTATAGAGCCCCCCGGACTAGCGGGAGAAGCGACAGAGACCCAGGACTTC. Translation: CASSIEPPGLAGEATETQDF.

This clonotype was seen more than once but under ten times. The gene calls are TRBV21-1 and TRBJ2-5; the listed D gene, TRBD1, was not tested against the DNA. TRBV21-1 is noted as a pseudogene. This CDR3 has 16 residues. The CDR3, as DNA: TGTGCCAGCAGCAAAGGGAAGCAGGGTTCACAAGAGACCCAGTACTTC. It codes for CASSKGKQGSQETQYF.

The table lists this clonotype with a few counts. J is TRBJ2-3 and V is TRBV28; 7 bases line up with TRBD2. With 3 bases clipped from V and 4 bases from J, the junction kept 16 bases outside the gene matches. The CDR3 spans 18 residues. CDR1 and CDR2 from the germline V gene are MDHEN and SYDVKM. The CDR3 loop is CASSFPAIREAVSDTQYF. As DNA, the CDR3 is TGTGCCAGCAGTTTCCCGGCGATTCGGGAGGCGGTCTCAGATACGCAGTATTTT.

This clonotype was observed at least ten times. The chain uses TRBV7-8 and TRBJ1-5, with D maybe TRBD1 (6 bases). CDR1 and CDR2 from the germline V gene are SGHVS and FQNEAQ. This CDR3 spans 18 amino acids. Between the trimmed V and J ends, which lost 0 bases and 0 bases, there was a span of 15 bases. The CDR3 sequence: CASSLAEGHRLSNQPQHF. The CDR3, as DNA: TGTGCCAGCAGCTTAGCAGAGGGACACCGACTTAGCAATCAGCCCCAGCATTTT. The full variable domain, completed using reference TRBV7-8 and TRBJ1-5, is GAGVSQSPRYKVAKRGQDVALRCDPISGHVSLFWYQQALGQGPEFLTYFQNEAQLDKSGLPSDRFFAERPEGSVSTLKIQRTQQEDSAVYLCASSLAEGHRLSNQPQHFGDGTRLSIL.

The sample holds many counts of this clonotype. This rearrangement joins TRBV24-1 to TRBJ1-3; D gene unclear. This CDR3 has 15 amino acids. V gave up 7 bases and J gave up 1 base, with 13 bases separating them. In germline, CDR1 is KGHDR, CDR2 SFDVKD. CDR3 sequence: CATRETEKSGNTIYF. The CDR3 region has the DNA TGTGCCACCAGAGAAACAGAGAAATCTGGAAACACCATATATTTT.

On this clonotype: A read error may be the cause here, since a much bigger clone is one base away. The rearrangement links TRBV2 to TRBJ1-2, with D uncertain. Germline CDR1 and CDR2: SNHLY and FYNNEI. The CDR3 length is 13 residues. CDR3 protein: CASSGSVNYGNTF. The DNA of the CDR3 is TGTGCCAGCAGTGGATCAGTTAACTATGGCAACACCTTC.

The sample holds many counts of this clonotype. This sequence joins TRBV6-5 and TRBJ1-3, with D uncertain. The CDR3 totals 16 residues. Trimming left V 1 base short and J 0 bases short, with 10 bases between. Germline lookup yields CDR1 MNHEY and CDR2 SVGAGI. CDR3 DNA: TGTGCCAGCAGTTACTTCCTACCGAGCTCTGGAAACACCATATATTTT. Translation: CASSYFLPSSGNTIYF.

This clonotype appeared a few times. This chain joins TRBV11-2 and TRBJ2-1, with D perhaps TRBD2 (6 bases). The CDR3 totals 12 residues. Germline loops: CDR1 SGHAT, CDR2 FQNNGV. Between the trimmed V and J ends, which lost 1 base and 9 bases, there was a span of 7 bases. The CDR3, as DNA: TGTGCCAGCAGCTTAGGGGGACTTGAGCAGTTCTTC. Its protein product is CASSLGGLEQFF.

This clonotype was seen repeatedly, ten times or more. This chain joins TRBV5-6 and TRBJ2-2; D unclear. V lost 2 bases and J lost 5, with 7 bases in between. This CDR3 has 13 amino acids. CDR1 and CDR2 (germline): SGHDT, YYEEEE. CDR3 residues: CASSFGQTGELFF. The CDR3 region has the DNA TGTGCCAGCAGCTTCGGTCAGACCGGGGAGCTGTTTTTT. The full variable domain, completed using reference TRBV5-6 and TRBJ2-2, is DAGVTQSPTHLIKTRGQQVTLRCSPKSGHDTVSWYQQALGQGPQFIFQYYEEEERQRGNFPDRFSGHQFPNYSSELNVNALLLGDSALYLCASSFGQTGELFFGEGSRLTVL.

This clonotype appeared a few times. The rearrangement uses TRBV12-3 or TRBV12-4 and TRBJ2-5; TRBD2 is a possible D gene (5 bases). Trimming cost V 1 base and J 2 bases, with 8 bases left between them. The CDR3 contains 14 residues. CDR3 in amino acids: CASSLVGEQETQYF. The CDR3 DNA sequence: TGTGCCAGCAGTTTAGTCGGGGAACAAGAGACCCAGTACTTC.

This sequence joins TRBV29-1 and TRBJ1-1; D uncertain. Germline V gene lookup returns CDR1 SQVTM and CDR2 ANQGSEA. V was pared by 4 bases and J by 0 bases, with 9 bases between. This CDR3 is built from 13 residues. The CDR3 sequence is CSVVRALNTEAFF. The DNA for the CDR3 is TGCAGCGTTGTTAGGGCACTGAACACTGAAGCTTTCTTT.

This clonotype was detected ten times or more. This chain links TRBV5-1 with TRBJ1-1; 7 bases align to TRBD1. The length of the CDR3 is 15 residues. CDR1 is SGHRS and CDR2 is YFSETQ in the germline V gene. V lost 0 bases to trimming and J lost 7 bases; unmatched junction nucleotides: 9. The CDR3 spells CASSLGLQGQGEAFF. DNA of the CDR3: TGCGCCAGCAGCTTGGGTTTACAGGGGCAGGGTGAAGCTTTCTTT.

This clonotype has only a few counts. The rearrangement joins TRBV13 to TRBJ2-5; unclear D gene. The CDR3 contains 13 residues. Germline CDR1 PRHDT, CDR2 FYEKMQ (reference sequence). V was clipped by 1 base and J by 9 bases, with 12 bases between them. The CDR3 protein is CASSLVGGEAQYF. CDR3 bases: TGTGCCAGCAGCTTAGTGGGTGGTGAGGCCCAGTACTTC.

V and J are TRBV12-3 or TRBV12-4 and TRBJ2-3, with TRBD1 identical over 11 bases. The CDR3 spans 17 residues. The J segment lost 3 bases and the V segment lost 3 bases, leaving 8 bases of the junction unmatched. The CDR3: CASSFGQGALLTDTQYF. DNA for the CDR3: TGTGCCAGCAGTTTCGGACAGGGGGCGTTGTTGACAGATACGCAGTATTTT.

For this clonotype: A read error may be the cause here, since a much bigger clone is one base away. CDR3 nucleotide sequence: TGTGCCAGCAGCCCGGCCAGGGCCCAAGAGACCCAGTACTTC. Residues: CASSPARAQETQYF. The chain carries TRBV3-1 and TRBJ2-5; TRBD1 might be the D (5 bases). V was cut by 4 bases and J by 1 base, with 10 bases left in between. The CDR3 runs to 14 residues. Germline loops: CDR1 LGHDT, CDR2 YNNKEL (reference sequence).

V and J are TRBV28 and TRBJ1-1; D may be TRBD1 (5 bases). V was cut by 5 bases and J by 4 bases, with 17 bases left in between. Germline V gene data show CDR1 as MDHEN and CDR2 as SYDVKM. The CDR3 covers 15 residues. CDR3: CASSPSGLLGTEAFF. CDR3 coding DNA: TGTGCCAGCAGTCCATCAGGGTTGCTCGGCACTGAAGCTTTCTTT. The full variable domain, rest sourced from reference TRBV28 and TRBJ1-1, is DVKVTQSSRYLVKRTGEKVFLECVQDMDHENMFWYRQDPGLGLRLIYFSYDVKMKEKGDIPEGYSVSREKKERFSLILESASTNQTSMYLCASSPSGLLGTEAFFGQGTRLTVV.